This entry lists 14 T cell receptor beta chains sequenced from one sample in a study of shared clonotypes between healthy human individuals. Profiled with immunoSEQ multiplex PCR; TCRdb holds only in-frame clones, not every one. The data show about 2.1 million clones, with roughly 95% seen just once and less than 2% held by the top ten. The naive CD8 subset, CD45RO-negative cells positively selected for CCR7, excluded terminally differentiated effector memory CD45RA+ cells. The sequenced sample was naive CD8+ T cells from PBMCs. The source of these receptors is a man aged 18 to 35 in good health. Some clones in this sample may be carry-over from other donors' samples.

This sequence joins TRBV28 and TRBJ1-3; D unclear. Trimming left V 10 bases short and J 0 bases short, with 13 bases between. CDR1 is MDHEN and CDR2 is SYDVKM in the germline V gene. The CDR3 contains 14 residues. Here the CDR3 reads CATRSPSSGNTIYF. CDR3 bases: TGTGCCACTCGGTCCCCTAGCTCTGGAAACACCATATATTTT.

V gene TRBV5-1 combines with J gene TRBJ2-2; weak D call: TRBD1 (5 bases). Germline loops: CDR1 SGHRS, CDR2 YFSETQ. V lost 0 bases, J lost 4 bases, and 10 bases lay in between. This CDR3 comprises 15 residues. The CDR3 sequence: CASSLEGPGTGELFF. The CDR3 region has the DNA TGCGCCAGCAGCTTGGAGGGGCCGGGCACCGGGGAGCTGTTTTTT.

A single count supports this clone. V usage is TRBV5-1 and J usage is TRBJ1-1; no clear D gene. The germline V gene has CDR1 SGHRS and CDR2 YFSETQ. The CDR3 loop spans 15 amino acids. The ends were cut back, 2 bases at V and 5 bases at J, with 16 bases in the middle. CDR3 DNA sequence: TGCGCCAGCAGCTTAGTACCCGGGCCACCAACTGAAGCTTTCTTT. Its translation is CASSLVPGPPTEAFF. Drawing the rest from reference TRBV5-1 and TRBJ1-1, the complete variable domain is KAGVTQTPRYLIKTRGQQVTLSCSPISGHRSVSWYQQTPGQGLQFLFEYFSETQRNKGNFPGRFSGRQFSNSRSEMNVSTLELGDSALYLCASSLVPGPPTEAFFGQGTRLTVV.

The CDR3, as DNA: TGTGCCAGCAGCGTAGACAGGGACCAGAACACTGAAGCTTTCTTT. Its translation: CASSVDRDQNTEAFF. The chain has TRBV9 and TRBJ1-1, with D tentatively TRBD1 (6 bases). V was trimmed by 0 bases and J by 1 base, leaving 10 bases between them. The germline V gene encodes CDR1 SGDLS and CDR2 YYNGEE. The CDR3 runs to 15 residues.

The chain carries TRBV28 and TRBJ2-1; D might be TRBD2 (6 bases). Trimming took off 8 bases at V and 4 bases at J, with 24 bases between the two ends. This CDR3 has 17 residues. Germline assignment: CDR1 MDHEN and CDR2 SYDVKM. CDR3: CASAPDHGSGIYNEQFF. The CDR3 bases are TGTGCCAGCGCCCCGGATCATGGTAGCGGTATATACAATGAGCAGTTCTTC. Complete variable domain (other parts from reference TRBV28 and TRBJ2-1): DVKVTQSSRYLVKRTGEKVFLECVQDMDHENMFWYRQDPGLGLRLIYFSYDVKMKEKGDIPEGYSVSREKKERFSLILESASTNQTSMYLCASAPDHGSGIYNEQFFGPGTRLTVL.

The CDR3 loop is CAWTRGFYNEQFF. The CDR3, as DNA: TGTGCCTGGACAAGGGGCTTCTACAATGAGCAGTTCTTC. This chain joins TRBV30 and TRBJ2-1, with D tentatively TRBD1 (5 bases). V shed 4 bases and J shed 3 bases, with 10 bases lying between them. The CDR3 runs to 13 residues. The germline V gene encodes CDR1 GTSNPN and CDR2 SVGIG (reference sequence). Combining the CDR3 with reference TRBV30 and TRBJ2-1 gives the whole variable domain SQTIHQWPATLVQPVGSPLSLECTVEGTSNPNLYWYRQAAGRGLQLLFYSVGIGQISSEVPQNLSASRPQDRQFILSSKKLLLSDSGFYLCAWTRGFYNEQFFGPGTRLTVL.

This clone was recorded only once. The chain joins TRBV29-1 to TRBJ2-5; TRBD2 aligns across 7 bases. In germline, CDR1 is SQVTM, CDR2 ANQGSEA. After removal of 5 bases from V and 7 bases from J, the junction contained 4 bases not matched to a gene. The CDR3 contains 11 residues. In DNA form, the CDR3 reads TGCAGCGTTCCGGGGGGTGGGACCCAGTACTTC. Protein: CSVPGGGTQYF. Full variable domain (missing parts from reference TRBV29-1 and TRBJ2-5): SAVISQKPSRDICQRGTSLTIQCQVDSQVTMMFWYRQQPGQSLTLIATANQGSEATYESGFVIDKFPISRPNLTFSTLTVSNMSPEDSSIYLCSVPGGGTQYFGPGTRLLVL.

This rearrangement joins TRBV9 to TRBJ1-2; TRBD1 might be the D (5 bases). From germline, CDR1 is SGDLS and CDR2 YYNGEE. Trimming removed 4 bases from V and 3 bases from J, with 13 bases in between. The CDR3 loop spans 14 amino acids. CDR3 in DNA: TGTGCCAGCAGCCCCGGACATTCGGACTATGGCTACACCTTC. Translated, it gives CASSPGHSDYGYTF. The full variable domain, with the rest looked up from reference TRBV9 and TRBJ1-2, is DSGVTQTPKHLITATGQRVTLRCSPRSGDLSVYWYQQSLDQGLQFLIQYYNGEERAKGNILERFSAQQFPDLHSELNLSSLELGDSALYFCASSPGHSDYGYTFGSGTRLTVV.

The genes are TRBV7-2 and TRBJ2-1, with 7 bases lining up with TRBD2. The CDR3 is 16 residues long. With 0 bases clipped from V and 3 bases from J, the junction kept 5 bases outside the gene matches. Looked up from germline, CDR1 is SGHTA and CDR2 is FQGNSA. This chain's CDR3 is CASSLARRGNYNEQFF. In DNA, the CDR3 is TGTGCCAGCAGCTTAGCCCGGCGGGGGAACTACAATGAGCAGTTCTTC.

V and J are TRBV28 and TRBJ2-1; D is uncertain. V shed 3 bases and J shed 2 bases, with 8 bases lying between them. CDR3 length: 14 amino acids. The V gene's germline CDR1 is MDHEN and CDR2 SYDVKM. The CDR3 DNA reads TGTGCCAGCAGTTTGGTACTACCCTACAATGAGCAGTTCTTC. This encodes CASSLVLPYNEQFF.

The chain is built from TRBV12-5 and TRBJ2-1; D uncertain. There are 13 residues in the CDR3. The V and J ends lost 0 bases and 9 bases respectively, with 9 bases between them. CDR1 and CDR2 (germline): LGHNT, FRNRAP. CDR3 DNA: TGTGCTAGTGGTTTGGTACGGTGGGGTGAGCAGTTCTTC. Its protein product is CASGLVRWGEQFF.

The chain has TRBV15 and TRBJ1-2, with 9 nucleotides matching TRBD1. V was pared by 6 bases and J by 7 bases, with 12 bases of the junction left unmatched. This CDR3 contains 15 residues. The germline V gene encodes CDR1 LNHNV and CDR2 YYDKDF (reference sequence). The CDR3 loop reads CATRGDRATLGGYTF. CDR3 coding DNA: TGTGCCACCAGGGGGGACAGGGCGACCCTTGGTGGCTACACCTTC.

This sequence joins TRBV5-5 and TRBJ2-7, with TRBD1 matching 8 bases. The CDR3 covers 14 residues. Germline V lookup: CDR1 SGHKS, CDR2 YYEKEE (reference sequence). The trim removed 3 bases at V and 1 base at J, leaving 3 bases unmatched. CDR3 bases: TGTGCCAGCAGCTCATGGGACAGGTCCTACGAGCAGTACTTC. This translates into CASSSWDRSYEQYF.

The rearrangement uses TRBV27 and TRBJ2-1; 11 bases agree with TRBD2. Per germline, CDR1 MNHEY and CDR2 SMNVEV (reference sequence). V shed 3 bases, J shed 7 bases, and the junction held 5 bases outside the gene matches. The CDR3 contains 15 residues. As DNA, the CDR3 is TGTGCCAGCAGTTTCACTAGCGGGAGTCCGAATGAGCAGTTCTTC. Amino acids: CASSFTSGSPNEQFF.